This TCR beta chain was found in a study of OX40 agonist ivuxolimab in advanced cancers. Study context: At about 82% male, the cohort had a mean age of 60 years, ranging from about 23 to 80. Overall study findings and caveats: CD4+ T cells averaged fewer expanded clones than CD8+ T cells. Circulating CD4+ and CD8+ T cells showed clonal expansion by week 6 at 0.1 to 3.0 mg/kg.

A remark on this clone: What it binds is not known.

Trimming left V 0 bases short and J 0 bases short, with 8 bases between. CDR1 is SNHLY and CDR2 is FYNNEI in the germline V gene. This CDR3 contains 16 residues. Using immunoSEQ multiplex PCR, the repertoire was profiled, and TCRdb retains in-frame clones only, with some absent. The sample has about 82,000 clones, just under 95% seen once. The chain carries TRBV2 and TRBJ2-2; D is ambiguous. This clonotype was sampled from an adult with an advanced solid tumor such as melanoma, head and neck, liver or kidney cancer. The sequences come from CD4+ or CD8+ T cells sorted from blood, collected in a trial of the OX40 agonist ivuxolimab. The DNA for the CDR3 is TGTGCCAGCAGTGAAGCCGGGCCCACGAACACCGGGGAGCTGTTTTTT. Its protein product is CASSEAGPTNTGELFF.